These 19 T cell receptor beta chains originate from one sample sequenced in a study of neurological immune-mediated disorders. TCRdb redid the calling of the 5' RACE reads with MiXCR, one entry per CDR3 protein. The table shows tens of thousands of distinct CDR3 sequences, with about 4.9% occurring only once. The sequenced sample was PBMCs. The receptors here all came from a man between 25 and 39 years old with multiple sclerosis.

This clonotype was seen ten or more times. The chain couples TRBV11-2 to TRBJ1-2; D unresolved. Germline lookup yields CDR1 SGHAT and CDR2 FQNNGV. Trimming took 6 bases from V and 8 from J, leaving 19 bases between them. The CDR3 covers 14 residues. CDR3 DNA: TGTGCCAGCAGACGTAGAGCGTCAGACCGAGGCTACACCTTC. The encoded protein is CASRRRASDRGYTF.

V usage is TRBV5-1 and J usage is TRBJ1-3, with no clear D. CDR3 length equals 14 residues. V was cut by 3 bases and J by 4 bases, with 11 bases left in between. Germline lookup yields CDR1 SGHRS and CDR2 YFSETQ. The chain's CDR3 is CASSSGGRGNTIYF. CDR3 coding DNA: TGCGCCAGCAGCTCCGGCGGGCGGGGAAACACCATATATTTT.

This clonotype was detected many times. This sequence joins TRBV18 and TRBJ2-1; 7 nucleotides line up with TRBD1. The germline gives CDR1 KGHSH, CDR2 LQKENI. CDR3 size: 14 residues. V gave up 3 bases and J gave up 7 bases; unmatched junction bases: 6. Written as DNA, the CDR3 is TGTGCCAGCTCACCTTACAGGGGTGAGAATGAGCAGTTCTTC. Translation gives CASSPYRGENEQFF.

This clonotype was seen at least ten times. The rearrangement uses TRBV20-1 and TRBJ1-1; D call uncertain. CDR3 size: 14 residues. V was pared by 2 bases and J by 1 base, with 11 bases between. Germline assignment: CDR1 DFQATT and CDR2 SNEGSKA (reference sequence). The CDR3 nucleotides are TGCAGTGCTAGAAGGCAGCCCGCGAACACTGAAGCTTTCTTT. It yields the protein CSARRQPANTEAFF.

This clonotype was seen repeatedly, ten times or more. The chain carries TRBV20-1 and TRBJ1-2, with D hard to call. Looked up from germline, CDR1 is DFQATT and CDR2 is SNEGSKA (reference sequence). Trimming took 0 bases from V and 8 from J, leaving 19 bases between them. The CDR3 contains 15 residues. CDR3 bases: TGCAGTGCTAGAGATGCGGCTCTGGGTCTGGGAGGCTACACCTTC. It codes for CSARDAALGLGGYTF.

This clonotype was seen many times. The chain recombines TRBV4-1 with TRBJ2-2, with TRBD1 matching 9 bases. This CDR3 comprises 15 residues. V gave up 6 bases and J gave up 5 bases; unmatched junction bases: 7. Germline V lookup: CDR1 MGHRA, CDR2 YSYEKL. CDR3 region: CASSPGQGGTGELFF. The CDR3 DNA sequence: TGCGCCAGCAGTCCGGGACAGGGAGGGACCGGGGAGCTGTTTTTT.

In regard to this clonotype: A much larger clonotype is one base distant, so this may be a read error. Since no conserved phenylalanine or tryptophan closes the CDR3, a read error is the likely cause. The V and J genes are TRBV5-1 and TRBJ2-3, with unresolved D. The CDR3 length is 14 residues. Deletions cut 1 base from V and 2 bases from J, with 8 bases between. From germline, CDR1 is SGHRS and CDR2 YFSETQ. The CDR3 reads CASSLSAPTDTQYI. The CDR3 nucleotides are TGCGCCAGCAGCTTGAGCGCTCCCACAGATACGCAGTATATT.

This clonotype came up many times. The CDR3 nucleotides are TGCAGCGCAGACGGGACCTACACAGATACGCAGTATTTT. Its translation is CSADGTYTDTQYF. V is TRBV29-1 and J is TRBJ2-3; either TRBD1 or TRBD2 may fit D (5 bases each). Germline V gene lookup returns CDR1 SQVTM and CDR2 ANQGSEA. The CDR3 extends over 13 amino acids. The germline V and J ends were trimmed by 7 bases and 2 bases, with 13 bases remaining between them.

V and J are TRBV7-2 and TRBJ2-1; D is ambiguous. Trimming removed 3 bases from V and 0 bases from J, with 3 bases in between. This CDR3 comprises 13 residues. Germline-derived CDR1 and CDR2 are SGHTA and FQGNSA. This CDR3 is CASSFTSYNEQFF. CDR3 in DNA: TGTGCCAGCAGCTTCACCTCCTACAATGAGCAGTTCTTC.

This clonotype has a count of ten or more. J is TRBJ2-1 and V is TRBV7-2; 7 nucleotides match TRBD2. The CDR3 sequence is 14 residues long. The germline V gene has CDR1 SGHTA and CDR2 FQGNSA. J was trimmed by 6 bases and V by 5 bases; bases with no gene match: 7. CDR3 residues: CASSPPRLANEQFF. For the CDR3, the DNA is TGTGCCAGCAGCCCCCCAAGACTAGCCAATGAGCAGTTCTTC.

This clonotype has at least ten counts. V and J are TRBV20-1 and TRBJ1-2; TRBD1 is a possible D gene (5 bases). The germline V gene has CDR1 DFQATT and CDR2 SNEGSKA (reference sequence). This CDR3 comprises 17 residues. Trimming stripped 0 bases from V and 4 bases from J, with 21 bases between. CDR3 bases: TGCAGTGCTAGAGATGTAGATCTGAGGGCAGGGAGCTATGGCTACACCTTC. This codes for CSARDVDLRAGSYGYTF.

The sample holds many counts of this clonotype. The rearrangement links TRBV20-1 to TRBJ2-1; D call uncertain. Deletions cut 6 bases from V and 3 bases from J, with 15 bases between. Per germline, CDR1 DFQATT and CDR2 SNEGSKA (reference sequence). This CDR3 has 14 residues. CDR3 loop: CSAVPKGSYNEQFF. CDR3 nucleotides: TGCAGTGCCGTTCCTAAGGGCAGCTACAATGAGCAGTTCTTC.

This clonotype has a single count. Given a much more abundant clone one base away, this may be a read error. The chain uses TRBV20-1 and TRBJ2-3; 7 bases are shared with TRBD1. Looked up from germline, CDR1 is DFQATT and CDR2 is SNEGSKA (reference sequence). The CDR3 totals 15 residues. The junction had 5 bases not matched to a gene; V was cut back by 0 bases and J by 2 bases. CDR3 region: CSARDLRGTTDTQYF. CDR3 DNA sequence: TGCAGTGCTAGAGATCTCAGGGGGACCACAGATACGCAGTATTTT.

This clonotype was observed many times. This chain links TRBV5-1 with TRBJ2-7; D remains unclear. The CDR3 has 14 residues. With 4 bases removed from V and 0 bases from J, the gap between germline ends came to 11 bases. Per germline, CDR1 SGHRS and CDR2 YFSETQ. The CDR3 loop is CASSPSGGSYEQYV. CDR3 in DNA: TGCGCCAGCAGCCCCTCGGGCGGCTCCTACGAGCAGTACGTC.

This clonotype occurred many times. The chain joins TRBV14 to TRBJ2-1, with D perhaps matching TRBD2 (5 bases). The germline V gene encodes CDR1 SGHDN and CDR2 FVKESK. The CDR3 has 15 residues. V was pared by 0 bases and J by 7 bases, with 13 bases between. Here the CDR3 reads CASSQDTASRNEQFF. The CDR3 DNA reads TGTGCCAGCAGCCAAGATACGGCTAGCCGGAATGAGCAGTTCTTC.

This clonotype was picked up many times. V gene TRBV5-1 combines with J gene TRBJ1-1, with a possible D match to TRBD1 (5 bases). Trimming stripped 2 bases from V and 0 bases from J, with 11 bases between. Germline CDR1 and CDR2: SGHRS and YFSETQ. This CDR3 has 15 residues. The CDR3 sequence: CASSLRGGMNTEAFF. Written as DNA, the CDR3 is TGCGCCAGCAGCTTAAGGGGCGGGATGAACACTGAAGCTTTCTTT.

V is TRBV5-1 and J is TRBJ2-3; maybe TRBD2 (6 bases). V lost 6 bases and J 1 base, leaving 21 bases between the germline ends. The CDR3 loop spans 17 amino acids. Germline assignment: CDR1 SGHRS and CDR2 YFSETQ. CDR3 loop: CASTKLTGGTGTDTQYF. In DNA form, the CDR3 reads TGCGCCAGCACGAAACTCACCGGAGGGACCGGCACAGATACGCAGTATTTT.

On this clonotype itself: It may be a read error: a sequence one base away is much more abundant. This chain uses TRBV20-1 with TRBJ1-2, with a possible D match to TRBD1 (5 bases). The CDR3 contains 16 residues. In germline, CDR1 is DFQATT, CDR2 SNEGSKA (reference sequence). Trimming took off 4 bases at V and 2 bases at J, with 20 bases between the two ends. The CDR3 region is CSATDDGGKGNYGYTF. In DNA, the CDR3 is TGCAGTGCTACGGACGATGGGGGAAAAGGGAACTATGGCTACACCTTC.

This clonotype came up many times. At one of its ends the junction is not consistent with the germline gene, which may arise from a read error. The CDR3 DNA is TGCGCCAGCAGCCAAGAAGGCACGGGGAATCAGCCCCAGAATTTT. This encodes CASSQEGTGNQPQNF. The chain employs TRBV4-1 and TRBJ1-5; D is unclear. Germline values: CDR1 MGHRA, CDR2 YSYEKL. The CDR3 covers 15 residues.